Given below is one T cell receptor (beta chain) in context. It was with random hexamers that roughly 0.5 to 1 ug RNA was reverse transcribed. TCRdb redid the calling of the immunoSEQ multiplex PCR reads with MiXCR, one entry per CDR3 protein. Of hundreds of thousands of distinct CDR3 sequences in the sample, roughly 85% were seen once. The sample originates from a study of CD8 T cells in Susac syndrome. The sample taken for sequencing was CD8+ T cells from PBMCs. The clonotype comes from a human donor with multiple sclerosis.

The CDR3 region has the DNA TGTGCCAGCAGTCGACAGGGCGCGGGGTGGGAGACCCAGTACTTC. It specifies CASSRQGAGWETQYF. The gene calls are TRBV28 and TRBJ2-5; D perhaps matches TRBD1 (7 bases). The germline gives CDR1 MDHEN, CDR2 SYDVKM. The V end was cut by 5 bases, the J end by 5 bases, with 18 bases between. The CDR3 is 15 residues long.